A single sample is the source of the 20 T cell receptor beta chains below, sequenced in a study of beta chain features in type 1 diabetes. Study-level results: All four CD4+ subsets from Type 1 diabetes patients carried moderately but significantly shorter TCRB CDR3s.

These TCRs' antigens remain unknown. Expressed TCRB transcripts were sequenced because the isolated RNA had all been reverse transcribed beforehand. TCRdb's copy holds only in-frame clones and misses some; the assay was immunoSEQ multiplex PCR. In the table there are almost 350,000 clones, about a tenth of which are singletons. The sample was central memory CD4+ T cells from blood. The receptors here all came from a man aged 30 to 45 with type 1 diabetes.

This clone has only a few counts. The chain uses TRBV7-2 and TRBJ2-5, with TRBD2 matching over 7 bases. Losses at the gene ends were 4 bases for V and 2 bases for J; bases not matched to a gene: 4. The CDR3 length is 14 residues. Germline V lookup: CDR1 SGHTA, CDR2 FQGNSA. This CDR3 is CASSSPGGQETQYF. DNA of the CDR3: TGTGCCAGCAGCTCCCCCGGGGGGCAAGAGACCCAGTACTTC.

V is TRBV10-3 and J is TRBJ1-5, with D unclear. The CDR3 runs to 13 residues. CDR1 and CDR2 (germline): ENHRY, SYGVKD. V dropped 7 bases and J dropped 3 bases, with 10 bases sitting between them. CDR3 protein: CAITETDNQPQHF. As DNA, the CDR3 is TGTGCCATCACAGAAACAGACAATCAGCCCCAGCATTTT.

This clone was seen a few times. This chain links TRBV7-2 with TRBJ1-2, with D perhaps matching TRBD1 (5 bases). Germline V lookup: CDR1 SGHTA, CDR2 FQGNSA. This CDR3 region has 16 residues. V lost 1 base and J lost 5, with 17 bases in between. CDR3 sequence: CASSLGGGNGNYGYTF. CDR3 sequence (DNA): TGTGCCAGCAGCTTAGGGGGCGGGAACGGCAATTATGGCTACACCTTC. Variable domain in full (rest from reference TRBV7-2 and TRBJ1-2): GAGVSQSPSNKVTEKGKDVELRCDPISGHTALYWYRQSLGQGLEFLIYFQGNSAPDKSGLPSDRFSAERTGGSVSTLTIQRTQQEDSAVYLCASSLGGGNGNYGYTFGSGTRLTVV.

Only a few counts were recorded for this clone. J is TRBJ2-3 and V is TRBV7-9; 11 nucleotides align to TRBD2. The V gene's germline CDR1 is SEHNR and CDR2 FQNEAQ (reference sequence). The junction had 9 bases not matched to a gene; V was cut back by 5 bases and J by 2 bases. This CDR3 spans 17 amino acids. CDR3 nucleotides: TGTGCCAGCAGCCAGGGCCTAGCGGGGGGACCCACAGATACGCAGTATTTT. This encodes CASSQGLAGGPTDTQYF. Based on the CDR3 plus reference TRBV7-9 and TRBJ2-3, the full variable domain is DTGVSQNPRHKITKRGQNVTFRCDPISEHNRLYWYRQTLGQGPEFLTYFQNEAQLEKSRLLSDRFSAERPKGSFSTLEIQRTEQGDSAMYLCASSQGLAGGPTDTQYFGPGTRLTVL.

The V and J genes are TRBV6-5 and TRBJ1-4, with TRBD1 identical over 7 bases. The V gene's germline CDR1 is MNHEY and CDR2 SVGAGI. This CDR3 comprises 14 residues. Germline trimming cut 6 bases from V and 5 bases from J; bases unmatched to any gene: 6. The CDR3 loop is CASSRQGKNEKLFF. In nucleotides, the CDR3 is TGTGCCAGCAGCCGACAGGGAAAAAATGAAAAACTGTTTTTT.

This clone was counted between two and nine times. V is TRBV5-1 and J is TRBJ1-6, with 11 positions matching TRBD1. The germline V gene has CDR1 SGHRS and CDR2 YFSETQ. The CDR3 spans 15 residues. V trimming: 1 base; J trimming: 10 bases; junction bases outside the gene matches: 4. The DNA for the CDR3 is TGCGCCAGCAGCTTGCAGGACAGGGGGCAGTCACCCCTCCACTTT. Its protein is CASSLQDRGQSPLHF.

This clone was recorded a few times. The chain couples TRBV15 to TRBJ1-4; a possible D gene is TRBD1 (5 bases). Between the trimmed V and J ends, which lost 0 bases and 5 bases, there was a span of 13 bases. Germline CDR1 is LNHNV and CDR2 is YYDKDF (reference sequence). CDR3 size: 16 residues. The CDR3 loop reads CATSRDGSQGNEKLFF. Here the CDR3 DNA reads TGTGCCACCAGCAGAGATGGTTCCCAGGGAAATGAAAAACTGTTTTTT.

This clone was recorded a few times. The V and J genes are TRBV28 and TRBJ2-7; 8 bases align to TRBD1. The length of the CDR3 is 15 residues. V dropped 6 bases and J dropped 0; count of bases not matched to a gene: 7. The germline V gene has CDR1 MDHEN and CDR2 SYDVKM. Here the CDR3 DNA reads TGTGCCAGCAGGGCGACAGGGGCCTACTCCTACGAGCAGTACTTC. Translating it yields CASRATGAYSYEQYF.

This clone was seen more than once but under ten times. This chain links TRBV7-8 with TRBJ1-5; D may be TRBD1 (6 bases). From germline, CDR1 is SGHVS and CDR2 FQNEAQ. CDR3 length: 16 residues. Trimming stripped 5 bases from V and 0 bases from J, with 14 bases between. The CDR3 nucleotides read TGTGCCAGCAGCCCCAAGGGGGGGTATAGCAATCAGCCCCAGCATTTT. It translates to CASSPKGGYSNQPQHF.

This clone turned up a few times. V usage is TRBV7-2 and J usage is TRBJ2-2, with D possibly TRBD2 on 5 matching bases. The ends were cut back, 0 bases at V and 2 bases at J, with 7 bases in the middle. The germline V gene encodes CDR1 SGHTA and CDR2 FQGNSA. The CDR3 loop spans 15 amino acids. CDR3 region: CASSLAAGNTGELFF. Here the CDR3 DNA reads TGTGCCAGCAGCTTAGCCGCGGGCAACACCGGGGAGCTGTTTTTT.

This clone has only a few counts. The rearrangement joins TRBV6-6 to TRBJ2-3, with D possibly being TRBD2 (6 bases). The germline V gene has CDR1 MNHNY and CDR2 SVGAGI (reference sequence). The germline V and J ends were trimmed by 1 base and 6 bases, with 8 bases remaining between them. The CDR3 has 13 residues. The CDR3 region has the DNA TGTGCCAGCAGTTACTATGGGACTGATACGCAGTATTTT. Amino acids: CASSYYGTDTQYF.

J is TRBJ2-2 and V is TRBV18; D tentatively fits TRBD1 or TRBD2 (5 bases each). With 3 bases removed from V and 2 bases from J, the gap between germline ends came to 10 bases. The CDR3 contains 15 residues. Germline CDR1 reads KGHSH; CDR2 reads LQKENI. The CDR3 loop is CASSPRDGNTGELFF. CDR3 sequence (DNA): TGTGCCAGCTCACCCCGGGACGGAAACACCGGGGAGCTGTTTTTT.

The rearrangement joins TRBV7-2 to TRBJ2-2; D ambiguous. Trimming stripped 5 bases from V and 2 bases from J, with 12 bases between. The V gene's germline CDR1 is SGHTA and CDR2 FQGNSA. This CDR3 has 15 amino acids. The CDR3 region is CASSLISVNTGELFF. The CDR3 DNA reads TGTGCCAGCAGCCTCATATCGGTCAACACCGGGGAGCTGTTTTTT.

V usage is TRBV4-3 and J usage is TRBJ2-1; the match to TRBD1 covers 8 bases. V trimming: 2 bases; J trimming: 6 bases; junction bases outside the gene matches: 9. Germline loops: CDR1 LGHNA, CDR2 YSLEER. The CDR3 is 16 amino acids. CDR3 bases: TGCGCCAGCAGCCAACCAGGGGGCCGACAGGGCAATGAGCAGTTCTTC. Translating it yields CASSQPGGRQGNEQFF.

This clone turned up a few times. The gene calls are TRBV11-2 and TRBJ1-2, with D maybe TRBD1 (5 bases). This CDR3 has 14 residues. V lost 3 bases and J lost 2, with 10 bases in between. The germline V gene encodes CDR1 SGHAT and CDR2 FQNNGV. The CDR3: CASSFSGRNYGYTF. CDR3 DNA: TGTGCCAGCAGCTTTTCGGGACGGAACTATGGCTACACCTTC.

V and J are TRBV6-5 and TRBJ2-7; 7 bases are shared with TRBD1. This CDR3 contains 13 residues. CDR1 is MNHEY and CDR2 is SVGAGI in the germline V gene. V shed 6 bases, J shed 6 bases, and the junction held 8 bases outside the gene matches. In DNA form, the CDR3 reads TGTGCCAGCAGGTTACAGGGGCCGAGCGAGCAGTACTTC. Its translation: CASRLQGPSEQYF.

This clone occurred a few times. The rearrangement joins TRBV11-3 to TRBJ2-3; TRBD2 is a possible D gene (5 bases). V was shortened by 3 bases and J by 3 bases, with 10 bases between the two germline ends. The CDR3 has 14 residues. The germline V gene encodes CDR1 SGHNT and CDR2 YENEEA. The CDR3 region has the DNA TGTGCCAGCAGCTTTGGAGGAGGTACAGATACGCAGTATTTT. Residues: CASSFGGGTDTQYF.

This clone was picked up a small number of times. The chain has TRBV7-9 and TRBJ2-7, with D possibly TRBD1 on 6 matching bases. The CDR3 extends over 14 amino acids. Per the germline V gene, CDR1 is SEHNR and CDR2 is FQNEAQ (reference sequence). The germline V and J ends were trimmed by 0 bases and 3 bases, with 9 bases remaining between them. The DNA of the CDR3 is TGTGCCAGCAGCTTAGCTATGGACAGCTACGAGCAGTACTTC. This encodes CASSLAMDSYEQYF.

This clone has more than one count but fewer than ten. The chain has TRBV30 and TRBJ1-5; D might be TRBD1 (5 bases). V was trimmed by 3 bases and J by 2 bases, leaving 11 bases between them. The CDR3 is 14 amino acids. Germline V gene sequence: CDR1 GTSNPN, CDR2 SVGIG (reference sequence). The CDR3 protein is CAWSLGGGNQPQHF. As DNA, the CDR3 is TGTGCCTGGAGCCTCGGGGGTGGCAATCAGCCCCAGCATTTT. The variable domain in full, with the rest retrieved from reference TRBV30 and TRBJ1-5, is SQTIHQWPATLVQPVGSPLSLECTVEGTSNPNLYWYRQAAGRGLQLLFYSVGIGQISSEVPQNLSASRPQDRQFILSSKKLLLSDSGFYLCAWSLGGGNQPQHFGDGTRLSIL.

This clone occurred a few times. The rearrangement links TRBV5-6 to TRBJ2-3; no definite D call. V was cut by 4 bases and J by 4 bases, with 10 bases left in between. In germline, CDR1 is SGHDT, CDR2 YYEEEE. The CDR3 contains 13 residues. The CDR3 nucleotides read TGTGCCAGCAGCGCCGCCGAGGCAGATACGCAGTATTTT. Amino acids: CASSAAEADTQYF.